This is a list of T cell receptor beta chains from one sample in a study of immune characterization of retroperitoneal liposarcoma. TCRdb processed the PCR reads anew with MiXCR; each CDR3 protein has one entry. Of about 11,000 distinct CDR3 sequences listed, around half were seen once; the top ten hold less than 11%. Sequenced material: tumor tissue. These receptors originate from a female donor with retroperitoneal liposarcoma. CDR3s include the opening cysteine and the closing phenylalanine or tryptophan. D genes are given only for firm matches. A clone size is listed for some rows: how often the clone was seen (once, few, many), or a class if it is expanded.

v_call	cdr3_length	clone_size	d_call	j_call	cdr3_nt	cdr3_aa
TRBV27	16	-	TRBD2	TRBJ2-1	TGTGCCAGCAGTTTCCGACTAGCGGGAACCTACAATGAGCAGTTCTTC	CASSFRLAGTYNEQFF
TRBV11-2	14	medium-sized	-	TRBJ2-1	TGTGCCAGCAGCTTAATGCCGGACGCCTACGAGCAGTTCTTC	CASSLMPDAYEQFF
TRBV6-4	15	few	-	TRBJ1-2	TGTGCCAGCAGTCGCCTCGGCGGATCTAACTATGGCTACACCTTC	CASSRLGGSNYGYTF
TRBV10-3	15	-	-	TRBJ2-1	TGTGCCATCAGTGTATTAAGGCAGGGCACCTACGAGCAGTTCTTC	CAISVLRQGTYEQFF
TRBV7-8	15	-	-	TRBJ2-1	TGTGCCAGCAGCCCCCTTAGGGATTCCTACAATGAGCAGTTCTTC	CASSPLRDSYNEQFF
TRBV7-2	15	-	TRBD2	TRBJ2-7	TGTGCCAGCAGCTGGGGACTAGCAGTTTACTACGAGCAGTACTTC	CASSWGLAVYYEQYF
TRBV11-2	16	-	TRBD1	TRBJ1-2	TGTGCCAGCAGCGCCCGGGACAGCGCCACAACTAATGGCTACACCTTC	CASSARDSATTNGYTF
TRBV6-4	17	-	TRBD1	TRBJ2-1	TGTGCCAGCAGTGATACCGGGACAGGGGATCCCTACAATGAGCAGTTCTTC	CASSDTGTGDPYNEQFF
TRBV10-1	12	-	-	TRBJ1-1	TGCGCCAGCAGTGAGACGAACACTGAAGCTTTCTTT	CASSETNTEAFF
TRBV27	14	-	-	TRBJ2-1	TGTGCCAGCAGTCCTCTTACCCCCTACAATGAGCAGTTCTTC	CASSPLTPYNEQFF
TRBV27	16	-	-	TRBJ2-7	TGTGCCAGCAGTATCCCGGGACGGGGCTCCTACAATGAGCAGTACTTC	CASSIPGRGSYNEQYF
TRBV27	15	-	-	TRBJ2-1	TGTGCCAGCAGTTTGAGTCTACCCAACTACAATGAGCAGTTCTTC	CASSLSLPNYNEQFF
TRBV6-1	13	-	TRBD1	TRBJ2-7	TGTGCCAGCTCTCGAGACAGGGCCTACGAGCAGTACTTC	CASSRDRAYEQYF
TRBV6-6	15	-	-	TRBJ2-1	TGTGCCAGCAGTTACCGGGACAACTATTACAATGAGCAGTTCTTC	CASSYRDNYYNEQFF
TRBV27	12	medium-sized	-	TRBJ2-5	TGTGCCAGCAGTTTCGTAGGAGAGACCCAGTACTTC	CASSFVGETQYF
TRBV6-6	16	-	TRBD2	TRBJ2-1	TGTGCCAGCAGTTACTTAGGACTAGCGGGAGTCAATGAGCAGTTCTTC	CASSYLGLAGVNEQFF
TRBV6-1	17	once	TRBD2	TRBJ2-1	TGTGCCAGGACAAGTTTTTATAGCGGGAGTCCGAAGAATGAGCGGTTCTTC	CARTSFYSGSPKNERFF
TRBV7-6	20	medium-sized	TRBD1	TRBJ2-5	TGTGCCAGCAGCTTACAGCCCGGGACAGGGACTACCGGGACGCAGTTGGTGCAGTACTTC	CASSLQPGTGTTGTQLVQYF
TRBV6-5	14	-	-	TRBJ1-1	TGTGCCAGCTGGGCCAGGGGTCTTATCACTGAAGCTTTCTTT	CASWARGLITEAFF
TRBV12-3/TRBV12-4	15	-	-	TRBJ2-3	TGTGCCAGCACCATTGACAGCATTGGCACAGATACGCAGTATTTT	CASTIDSIGTDTQYF
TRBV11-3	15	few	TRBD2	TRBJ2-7	TGTGCCAGCAGCTTAGTCGGCGGGAGCAGGTACGAGCAGTACTTC	CASSLVGGSRYEQYF
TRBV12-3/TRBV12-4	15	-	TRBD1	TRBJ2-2	TGTGCCAGCAGTGAGTTACAGGGACAGTTCGGGGAGCTGTTTTTT	CASSELQGQFGELFF
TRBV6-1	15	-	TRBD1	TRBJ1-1	TGTGCCAGCAGTGCTTCGATGACAGGGGGCACTGAAGCTTTCTTT	CASSASMTGGTEAFF
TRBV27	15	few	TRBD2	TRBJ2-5	TGTGCCAGCAGTCAACTAGCGGGAGGGCAGGAGACCCAGTACTTC	CASSQLAGGQETQYF
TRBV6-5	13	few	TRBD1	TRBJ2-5	TGTGCCAGCAGTAGGGACAGGGGAGAGACCCAGTACTTC	CASSRDRGETQYF
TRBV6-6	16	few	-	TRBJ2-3	TGTGCCAGCAGTTACTCTACTCGGGAACCCACAGATACGCAGTATTTT	CASSYSTREPTDTQYF
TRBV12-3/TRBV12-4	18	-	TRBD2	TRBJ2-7	TGTGCCAGCAGTGAGACACAAAAACTAGCGGGGGTCCCCTACGAGCAGTACTTC	CASSETQKLAGVPYEQYF
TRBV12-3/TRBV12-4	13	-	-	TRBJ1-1	TGTGCCAGCAGTTTAGTCTGGGACACTGAAGCTTTCTTT	CASSLVWDTEAFF
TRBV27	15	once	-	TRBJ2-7	TGTGCCAGCAGTTTTACGGGGGAAGGTTCCTACGAGCAGTACTTC	CASSFTGEGSYEQYF
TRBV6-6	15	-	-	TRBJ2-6	TGTGCCAGCAGTTACTGGACTTCTGGGGCCAACGTCCTGACTTTC	CASSYWTSGANVLTF
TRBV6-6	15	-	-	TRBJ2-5	TGTGCCAGCAGTCAATTGGCGGATCCTAAAGAGACCCAGTACTTC	CASSQLADPKETQYF
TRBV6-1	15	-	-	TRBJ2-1	TGTGCCAGCAGTGAACAGGGGATGGTCTACAATGAGCAGTTCTTC	CASSEQGMVYNEQFF
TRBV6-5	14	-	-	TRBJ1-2	TGTGCCAGCAGTTACTCAGGCAGTATACATGGCTACACCTTC	CASSYSGSIHGYTF
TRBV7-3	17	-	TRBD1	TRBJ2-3	TGTGCCAGCAGCTTAACGGGGACAGCTAAGCTCACAGATACGCAGTATTTT	CASSLTGTAKLTDTQYF